Below, 22 T cell receptor beta chains from the same sample are listed, as sequenced in a study of blood T cell repertoires in COVID-19. Data came from immunoSEQ multiplex PCR; TCRdb stores just in-frame clones and leaves some out. Of 250,000 or so clones in the sample, 89% are singletons; the top ten hold 0.9% to 1%. The sample comprised peripheral blood. Receptor source: a woman aged 40 to 50 who had recovered from COVID-19.

The rearrangement joins TRBV7-2 to TRBJ2-7; 8 nucleotides match TRBD2. The germline V gene has CDR1 SGHTA and CDR2 FQGNSA. V was clipped by 1 base and J by 2 bases; unmatched bases: 1. The CDR3 is made up of 14 amino acids. The CDR3 DNA reads as TGTGCCAGCAGCTTAGGCGGGAGGCCCTACGAGCAGTACTTC. Translating gives CASSLGGRPYEQYF.

The chain joins TRBV27 to TRBJ2-7, with D possibly being TRBD1 (6 bases). Germline V CDR1 and CDR2: MNHEY, SMNVEV (reference sequence). Trimming left V 4 bases short and J 4 bases short, with 14 bases between. The length of the CDR3 is 14 residues. The CDR3 here is CASSSGTRPYEQYF. Here the CDR3 DNA reads TGTGCCAGCAGTTCCGGGACAAGACCTTACGAGCAGTACTTC.

This clone was picked up a small number of times. The chain combines TRBV9 with TRBJ2-3, with 8 bases identical to TRBD2. Germline loops: CDR1 SGDLS, CDR2 YYNGEE. The CDR3 is 16 residues long. The ends lost 0 bases at V and 1 base at J; junction bases unmatched: 4. The CDR3 spells CASSVEGLAGTDTQYF. The CDR3, as DNA: TGTGCCAGCAGCGTAGAAGGACTAGCAGGCACAGATACGCAGTATTTT.

This CDR3 is CASHRDSSYEQYF. In nucleotides, the CDR3 is TGCGCCAGCCACCGGGACAGCTCCTACGAGCAGTACTTC. The chain combines TRBV5-1 with TRBJ2-7; 7 nucleotides line up with TRBD1. Losses at the gene ends were 7 bases for V and 0 bases for J; bases not matched to a gene: 4. The CDR3 consists of 13 residues. In germline, CDR1 is SGHRS, CDR2 YFSETQ.

The chain has TRBV28 and TRBJ2-5, with TRBD2 matching over 9 bases. J lost 3 bases, V lost 8 bases, and 7 bases had no gene match. The CDR3 extends over 14 amino acids. From germline, CDR1 is MDHEN and CDR2 SYDVKM. This CDR3 is CASSPRLAEETQYF. CDR3 DNA: TGTGCCAGCTCCCCCCGACTAGCGGAAGAGACCCAGTACTTC.

This chain links TRBV30 with TRBJ2-3, with 14 bases that match TRBD2. This CDR3 is 15 amino acids long. With 5 bases clipped from V and 6 bases from J, the junction kept 7 bases outside the gene matches. Germline CDR1 and CDR2: GTSNPN and SVGIG (reference sequence). The CDR3 coding sequence is TGTGCCTGGCGGGCAGGGACTAGCGGGAGTGATACGCAGTATTTT. Amino acids: CAWRAGTSGSDTQYF.

The count of this clone is one. The genes are TRBV19 and TRBJ2-7, with D possibly matching TRBD1 (5 bases). The CDR3 runs 13 residues. V lost 3 bases, J lost 4 bases, and 10 bases lay in between. The germline CDR1 and CDR2 sequences are LNHDA and SQIVND (reference sequence). The CDR3 DNA reads as TGTGCCAGTAGTATCGGTCCAGGGTACGAGCAGTACTTC. Its translation: CASSIGPGYEQYF.

This clone is a singleton in its sample. The chain couples TRBV27 to TRBJ2-1; 13 bases line up with TRBD2. The CDR3 has 14 amino acids. J was trimmed by 10 bases and V by 6 bases; bases with no gene match: 6. Germline V gene lookup returns CDR1 MNHEY and CDR2 SMNVEV (reference sequence). The CDR3 sequence is CASRPGLAGREQFF. CDR3 bases: TGTGCCAGCAGGCCGGGACTAGCGGGACGCGAGCAGTTCTTC.

This clone was counted a single time. V usage is TRBV5-5 and J usage is TRBJ2-2, with a possible D match to TRBD1 (6 bases). Trimming shortened V by 2 bases and J by 4 bases, and 9 bases separated the two germline ends. This CDR3 has 14 residues. Germline CDR1 SGHKS, CDR2 YYEKEE (reference sequence). The CDR3 DNA sequence: TGTGCCAGCAGCTTAGGGGGAGCCACCGGGGAGCTGTTTTTT. It yields the protein CASSLGGATGELFF. Complete variable domain (other parts from reference TRBV5-5 and TRBJ2-2): DAGVTQSPTHLIKTRGQQVTLRCSPISGHKSVSWYQQVLGQGPQFIFQYYEKEERGRGNFPDRFSARQFPNYSSELNVNALLLGDSALYLCASSLGGATGELFFGEGSRLTVL.

This clone showed up just once. The chain joins TRBV6-6 to TRBJ1-4; 7 nucleotides match TRBD1. J gave up 0 bases and V 4 bases, and 5 bases lay outside the gene matches. The CDR3 consists of 16 residues. Germline CDR1 MNHNY, CDR2 SVGAGI (reference sequence). As DNA, the CDR3 is TGTGCCAGCAGTTCCGGGACAGACGCAACTAATGAAAAACTGTTTTTT. Its protein product is CASSSGTDATNEKLFF.

The CDR3 loop is CASSGFGGFNQPQHF. DNA for the CDR3: TGTGCCAGCAGTGGGTTCGGGGGTTTCAATCAGCCCCAGCATTTT. The chain has TRBV2 and TRBJ1-5; a weak D match, TRBD1 (5 bases). The CDR3 covers 15 residues. Trimming left V 4 bases short and J 3 bases short, with 13 bases between. Germline CDR1 SNHLY, CDR2 FYNNEI. Together with reference TRBV2 and TRBJ1-5, the CDR3 gives the full variable domain: EPEVTQTPSHQVTQMGQEVILRCVPISNHLYFYWYRQILGQKVEFLVSFYNNEISEKSEIFDDQFSVERPDGSNFTLKIRSTKLEDSAMYFCASSGFGGFNQPQHFGDGTRLSIL.

This chain joins TRBV19 and TRBJ2-5, with D possibly being TRBD1 (6 bases). Per germline, CDR1 LNHDA and CDR2 SQIVND (reference sequence). CDR3 length: 14 amino acids. Trimming stripped 2 bases from V and 1 base from J, with 8 bases between. For the CDR3, the DNA is TGTGCCAGTAGTATACAGGGGTCCCAAGAGACCCAGTACTTC. It specifies CASSIQGSQETQYF.

The chain has TRBV25-1 and TRBJ1-1, with D possibly being TRBD1 (6 bases). Trimming stripped 2 bases from V and 6 bases from J, with 10 bases between. Per the germline V gene, CDR1 is MGHDK and CDR2 is SYGVNS. This CDR3 region has 13 residues. CDR3 amino acids: CASSEAGAAEAFF. The CDR3 DNA follows: TGTGCCAGCAGTGAAGCAGGGGCAGCTGAAGCTTTCTTT.

The V call is TRBV28, the J call TRBJ2-7; no definite D call. Germline CDR1 MDHEN, CDR2 SYDVKM. V was pared by 8 bases and J by 2 bases, with 16 bases between. CDR3 size: 14 residues. CDR3 DNA sequence: TGTGCCAGCTCGAACCGGGTGGTGACCTACGAGCAGTACTTC. Amino acids: CASSNRVVTYEQYF. The full variable domain, its missing parts supplied by reference TRBV28 and TRBJ2-7, is DVKVTQSSRYLVKRTGEKVFLECVQDMDHENMFWYRQDPGLGLRLIYFSYDVKMKEKGDIPEGYSVSREKKERFSLILESASTNQTSMYLCASSNRVVTYEQYFGPGTRLTVT.

J is TRBJ1-4 and V is TRBV7-8; 8 nucleotides align to TRBD1. V shed 5 bases, J shed 3 bases, and the junction held 8 bases outside the gene matches. The germline CDR1 and CDR2 sequences are SGHVS and FQNEAQ. The CDR3 spans 16 residues. CDR3 residues: CASSTDRVVSNEKLFF. In DNA, the CDR3 is TGTGCCAGCAGCACGGACAGGGTTGTGTCTAATGAAAAACTGTTTTTT.

V gene TRBV20-1 combines with J gene TRBJ2-7, with TRBD2 matching 13 bases. This CDR3 has 16 amino acids. Germline V gives CDR1 DFQATT, CDR2 SNEGSKA (reference sequence). J lost 3 bases, V lost 3 bases, and 8 bases had no gene match. The CDR3 region is CSASRTSGGEYYEQYF. In nucleotides, the CDR3 is TGCAGTGCTAGTAGGACTAGCGGGGGAGAATACTACGAGCAGTACTTC.

The chain recombines TRBV24-1 with TRBJ2-5; D is ambiguous. The CDR3 loop spans 15 amino acids. Germline loops: CDR1 KGHDR, CDR2 SFDVKD. V was trimmed by 2 bases and J by 5 bases, leaving 14 bases between them. CDR3 in amino acids: CATSDSRRLWETQYF. Written as DNA, the CDR3 is TGTGCCACCAGTGATTCGCGGAGATTGTGGGAGACCCAGTACTTC.

This clone was counted a single time. This sequence joins TRBV5-1 and TRBJ2-1; 10 bases line up with TRBD2. Germline values: CDR1 SGHRS, CDR2 YFSETQ. V was clipped by 1 base and J by 8 bases; unmatched bases: 6. The CDR3 is made up of 15 amino acids. The CDR3 is CASSLLAGEGHEQFF. As DNA, the CDR3 is TGCGCCAGCAGCTTGCTAGCGGGAGAAGGGCATGAGCAGTTCTTC.

This chain links TRBV4-1 with TRBJ2-5, with TRBD2 identical over 8 bases. Trimming cost V 2 bases and J 2 bases; bases outside gene matches: 10. The CDR3 is 17 amino acids. CDR1 and CDR2 from the germline V gene are MGHRA and YSYEKL. CDR3 protein: CASSQPGSGRRQETQYF. CDR3 bases: TGCGCCAGCAGCCAACCTGGCAGCGGGAGAAGGCAAGAGACCCAGTACTTC.

The rearrangement joins TRBV7-8 to TRBJ2-1, with 12 bases lining up with TRBD2. Germline CDR1 SGHVS, CDR2 FQNEAQ. There are 16 residues in the CDR3. With 4 bases clipped from V and 4 bases from J, the junction kept 5 bases outside the gene matches. The CDR3 loop reads CASSSGLAGLYNEQFF. In DNA, the CDR3 is TGTGCCAGCAGCTCGGGACTAGCGGGCCTTTACAATGAGCAGTTCTTC.

The chain carries TRBV7-9 and TRBJ2-1; a possible D gene is TRBD2 (6 bases). Per the germline V gene, CDR1 is SEHNR and CDR2 is FQNEAQ (reference sequence). The V and J ends lost 5 bases and 0 bases respectively, with 14 bases between them. The CDR3 spans 16 residues. The CDR3 protein is CASSGFSGSSYNEQFF. The CDR3 region has the DNA TGTGCCAGCAGCGGATTTAGCGGTAGCTCCTACAATGAGCAGTTCTTC.

In its sample, this clone was seen once. The J gene is TRBJ1-1, the V gene TRBV12-3 or TRBV12-4, with a possible D match to TRBD1 (5 bases). Trimming stripped 11 bases from V and 10 bases from J, with 20 bases between. CDR3 length equals 12 residues. The CDR3 region has the DNA TGTGCCTCCAGCGGGTTGGCAGGGCTAGCTTTCTTT. This codes for CASSGLAGLAFF.